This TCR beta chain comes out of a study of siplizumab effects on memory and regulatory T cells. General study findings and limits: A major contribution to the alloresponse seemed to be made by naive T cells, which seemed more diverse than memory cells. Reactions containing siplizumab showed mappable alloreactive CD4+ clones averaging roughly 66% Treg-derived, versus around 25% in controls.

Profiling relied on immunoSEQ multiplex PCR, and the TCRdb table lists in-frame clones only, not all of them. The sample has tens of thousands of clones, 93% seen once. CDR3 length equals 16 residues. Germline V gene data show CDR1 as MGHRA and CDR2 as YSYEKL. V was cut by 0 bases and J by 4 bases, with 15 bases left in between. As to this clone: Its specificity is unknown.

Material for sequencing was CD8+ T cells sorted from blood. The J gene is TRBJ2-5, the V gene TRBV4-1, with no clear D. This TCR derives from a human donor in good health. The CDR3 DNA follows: TGCGCCAGCAGCCAAGAGGGTCCTAGGACCGGAGAGACCCAGTACTTC. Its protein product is CASSQEGPRTGETQYF.